This TCR beta chain was profiled in a study of blood T cell repertoires in COVID-19. Study summary: Samples representing acute and convalescent COVID-19 were sourced from the United States, Italy and Spain.

The ends lost 3 bases at V and 0 bases at J; junction bases unmatched: 3. Germline values: CDR1 MDHEN, CDR2 SYDVKM. The CDR3 consists of 16 residues. Repertoires were generated with immunoSEQ multiplex PCR, while TCRdb's copy carries only in-frame clones and drops some. The sample has some 300,000 clones, around 90% seen once. The age range of participants was 18 to 89 years, with residence in some 25 US areas. Cohorts were based on clinical histories the participants reported. The chain is built from TRBV28 and TRBJ1-5, with TRBD1 identical over 9 bases. The sequenced sample was PBMCs or T cells enriched from blood (not recorded which). The receptor was derived from a woman in her 30s who had recovered from COVID-19. The CDR3: CASSLGTGISNQPQHF. In DNA form, the CDR3 reads TGTGCCAGCAGTTTGGGGACAGGGATTAGCAATCAGCCCCAGCATTTT.